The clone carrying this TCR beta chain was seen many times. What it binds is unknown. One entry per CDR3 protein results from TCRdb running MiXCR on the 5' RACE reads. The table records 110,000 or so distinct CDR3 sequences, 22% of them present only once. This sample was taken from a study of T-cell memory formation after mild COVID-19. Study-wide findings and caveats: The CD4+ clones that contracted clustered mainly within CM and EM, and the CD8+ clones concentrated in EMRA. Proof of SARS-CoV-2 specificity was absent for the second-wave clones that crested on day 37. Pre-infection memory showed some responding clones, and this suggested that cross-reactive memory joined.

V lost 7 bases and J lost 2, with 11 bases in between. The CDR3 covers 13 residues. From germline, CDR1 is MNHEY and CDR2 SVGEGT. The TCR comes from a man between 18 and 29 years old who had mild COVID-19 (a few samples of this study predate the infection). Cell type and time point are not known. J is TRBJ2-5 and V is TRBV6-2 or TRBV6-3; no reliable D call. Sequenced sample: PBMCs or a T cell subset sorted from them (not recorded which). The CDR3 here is CASTLTEQETQYF. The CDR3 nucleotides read TGTGCCAGCACCCTGACGGAACAAGAGACCCAGTACTTC.